Listed here is a single TCR beta chain. Its antigen remains unidentified. The data originate from a study of shared clonotypes between healthy human individuals. Findings and limits, study-wide: It was observed that roughly 5.1% of naive CD4 clonotypes were shared across four donors. Compared with memory subsets, naive subsets generally had larger estimated richness.

Deep was the level used in running the assay. Measured with immunoSEQ multiplex PCR; TCRdb has only the in-frame clones, and not every one. The sample has approximately 92,000 clones, almost 70% seen once. The CDR3 contains 14 residues. Per germline, CDR1 SQVTM and CDR2 ANQGSEA. The trim removed 7 bases at V and 3 bases at J, leaving 7 bases unmatched. Recent acute infections and vaccinations were absent in the healthy HIV-negative adult donors. The chain has TRBV29-1 and TRBJ1-1; TRBD1 aligns across 11 bases. The sequenced sample was memory CD8+ T cells sorted from blood. Subset defined: CD45RO+ cells pooled with CCR7-negative TemRA cells. The receptor was derived from a man aged 25 to 45 in good health. The DNA of the CDR3 is TGCAGCGCACAACCGGGACAGGGGGACACTGAAGCTTTCTTT. Amino acids: CSAQPGQGDTEAFF.